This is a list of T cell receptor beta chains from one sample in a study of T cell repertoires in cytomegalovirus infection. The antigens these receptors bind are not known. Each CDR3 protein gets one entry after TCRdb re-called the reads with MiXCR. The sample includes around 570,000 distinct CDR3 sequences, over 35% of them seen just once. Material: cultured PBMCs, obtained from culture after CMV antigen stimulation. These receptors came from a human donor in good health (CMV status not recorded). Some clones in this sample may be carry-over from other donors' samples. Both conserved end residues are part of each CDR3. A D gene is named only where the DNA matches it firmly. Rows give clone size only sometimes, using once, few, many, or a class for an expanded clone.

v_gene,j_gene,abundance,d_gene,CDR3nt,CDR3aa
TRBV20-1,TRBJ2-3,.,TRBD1,TGCAGTGCTCCAAACAGGGGGCGGCCAGATACGCAGTATTTT,CSAPNRGRPDTQYF
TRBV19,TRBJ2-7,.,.,TGTGCCAGTAGTATATGGGGTACCTACGAGCAGTACTTC,CASSIWGTYEQYF
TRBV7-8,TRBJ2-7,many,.,TGTGCCAGCAGCTTAGGTTGGGACGGCGCCTACGAGCAGTACTTC,CASSLGWDGAYEQYF
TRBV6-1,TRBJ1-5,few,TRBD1,TGTGCCAGCAGTCAAAGACCGGACAGGGGGAGCAATCAGCCCCAGCATTTT,CASSQRPDRGSNQPQHF
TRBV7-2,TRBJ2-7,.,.,TGTGCCAGCAGCTCCAGGACAGACTACGAGCAGTACTTC,CASSSRTDYEQYF
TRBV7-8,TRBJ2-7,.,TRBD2,TGTGCCAGCAGCTTTAATAGCGGGACCCACGAGCAGTACTTC,CASSFNSGTHEQYF
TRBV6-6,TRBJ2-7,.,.,TGTGCCAGCAGTGGCCCTATCTCCGGCGACTACGAGCAGTACTTC,CASSGPISGDYEQYF
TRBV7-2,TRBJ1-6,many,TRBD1,TGTGCCAGCAGCTTCCGGACAGGCGGGAATTCACCCCTCCACTTT,CASSFRTGGNSPLHF
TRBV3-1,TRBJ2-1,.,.,TGTGCCAGCAGCAACGGAGGAGGACAAGCCTACAATGAGCAGTTCTTC,CASSNGGGQAYNEQFF
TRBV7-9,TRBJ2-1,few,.,TGTGCCAGCAGCCCCCGGGCGAGGACCCAATACAATGAGCAGTTCTTC,CASSPRARTQYNEQFF
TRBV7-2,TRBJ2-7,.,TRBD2,TGTGCCAGCACCTCCGGGGGCGGGAGGTACGAGCAGTACTTC,CASTSGGGRYEQYF
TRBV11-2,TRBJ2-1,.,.,TGTGCCAGCAGCTTAGGGGGGGGACAAATCTCCTACAATGAGCAGTTCTTC,CASSLGGGQISYNEQFF
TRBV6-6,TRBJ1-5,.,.,TGTGCCAGCAGTTACTCCCGACAGGCGAATCAGCCCCAGCATTTT,CASSYSRQANQPQHF
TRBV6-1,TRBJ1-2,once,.,TGTGCCAGCAGTGCACCCCTCGGGCGTGGCTACACCTTC,CASSAPLGRGYTF
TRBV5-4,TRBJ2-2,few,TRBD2,TGTGCCAGCAGCTTGCGGCGGGAGGCCGGGGAGCTGTTTTTT,CASSLRREAGELFF
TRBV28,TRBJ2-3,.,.,TGTGCCAGCAGCCCACCGGGACTCCTCACAGATACGCAGTATTTT,CASSPPGLLTDTQYF
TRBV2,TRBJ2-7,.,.,TGTGCCAGCAGACCCGACGGTTACGAGCAGTACTTC,CASRPDGYEQYF
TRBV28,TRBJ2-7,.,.,TGTGCCAGCAGTGGAGTCGGGTACGGCTCCTACGAGCAGTACTTC,CASSGVGYGSYEQYF
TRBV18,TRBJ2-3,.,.,TGTGCCAGCTCACCACCCAGGCGAACTAGCACAGATACGCAGTATTTT,CASSPPRRTSTDTQYF
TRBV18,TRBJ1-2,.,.,TGTGCCAGCTCACCACGTCAGGAGGGCTACACCTTC,CASSPRQEGYTF
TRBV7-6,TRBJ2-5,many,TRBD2,TGTGCCAGCAGCTTAGAACTAGCGACGTCGGTAGGTGAAGAGACCCAGTACTTC,CASSLELATSVGEETQYF
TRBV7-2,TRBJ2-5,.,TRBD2,TGTGCCAGCAGCCCCCAACTAGCGGGGGCCGGGGAGACCCAGTACTTC,CASSPQLAGAGETQYF
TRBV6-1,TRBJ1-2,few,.,TGTGCCAGCAGTGAAGCGCTCGGACAGCGGCCAGCTTTTAACTATGGCTACACCTTC,CASSEALGQRPAFNYGYTF
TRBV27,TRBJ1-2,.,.,TGTGCCAGCGGCCACAACAGGTTACCCTACACCTTC,CASGHNRLPYTF
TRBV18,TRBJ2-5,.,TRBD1,TGTGCCAGCTCACAAGACAGGGGCACGGAGGCCCAGTACTTC,CASSQDRGTEAQYF
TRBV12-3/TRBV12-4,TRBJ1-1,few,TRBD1,TGTGCCAGCACTGGGACAGGGGGGTTCACTGAAGCTTTCTTT,CASTGTGGFTEAFF
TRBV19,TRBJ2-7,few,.,TGTGCCAGTAGTATTGACGAGGTCTCCTACGAGCAGTACTTC,CASSIDEVSYEQYF
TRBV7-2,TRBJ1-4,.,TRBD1,TGTGCCAGCAGCAGGACAGGGGACCCGGAAAAACTGTTTTTT,CASSRTGDPEKLFF
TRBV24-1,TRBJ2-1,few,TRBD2,TGTGCCACCAGTGATTTTTCTAGCGGGGGAGAGAGCTCCTACAATGAGCAGTTCTTC,CATSDFSSGGESSYNEQFF
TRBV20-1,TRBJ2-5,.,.,TGCAGTGTGGGGACGCAAGAGACCCAGTACTTC,CSVGTQETQYF
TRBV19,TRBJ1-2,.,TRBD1,TGTGCCAGTAGTCCGGCGACAGGGGTAGGCGGCTACACCTTC,CASSPATGVGGYTF
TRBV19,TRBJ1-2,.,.,TGTGCCAGTACCTTTGGATCCGGGAGCTACACCTTC,CASTFGSGSYTF
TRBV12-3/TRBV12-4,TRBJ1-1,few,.,TGTGCCAGCAGTCTGGAGGGGCAGATTGAAGCTTTCTTT,CASSLEGQIEAFF
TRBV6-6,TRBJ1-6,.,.,TGTGCCAGCAGTTACTCGCTGAATTCACCCCTCCACTTT,CASSYSLNSPLHF
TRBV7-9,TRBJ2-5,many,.,TGTGCCAGCAGTCGGACAGCCCAAGAGACCCAGTACTTC,CASSRTAQETQYF
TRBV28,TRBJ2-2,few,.,TGTGCCAGCACACTGGCCACGCACACCGGGGAGCTGTTTTTT,CASTLATHTGELFF
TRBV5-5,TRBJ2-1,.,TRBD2,TGTGCCAGCAGTGAATTAGGGACTAGCGGTACGCAGTTCTTC,CASSELGTSGTQFF
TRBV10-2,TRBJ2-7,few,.,TGCGCCAGCAGGCTCGCGGCAGGAGGGTCCTACGAGCAGTACTTC,CASRLAAGGSYEQYF
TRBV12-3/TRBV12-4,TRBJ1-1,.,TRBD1,TGTGCCAGCAGAAGGACAGGGAGCCCTGAAGCTTTCTTT,CASRRTGSPEAFF
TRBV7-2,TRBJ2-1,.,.,TGTGCCAGCAGCTTAGATCGGCTAGTCTACAATGAGCAGTTCTTC,CASSLDRLVYNEQFF
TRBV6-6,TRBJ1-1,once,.,TGTGCCAGCAGTTACTCTGGGACGGCTGAAGCTTTCTTT,CASSYSGTAEAFF
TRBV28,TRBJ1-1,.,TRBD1,TGTGCCAGCAGTCGTCCGGGACAGGGGGCGACCGACACTGAAGCTTTCTTT,CASSRPGQGATDTEAFF
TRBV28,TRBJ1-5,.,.,TGTGCCAGCAGTTTCGGAGGGACCCATCAGCCCCAGCATTTT,CASSFGGTHQPQHF
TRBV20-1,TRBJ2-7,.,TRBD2,TGCAGTGCTTGGGACTACGCCCCAAGGGCCTACGAGCAGTACTTC,CSAWDYAPRAYEQYF
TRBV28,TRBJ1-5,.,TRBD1,TGTGCCAGAAGTCAGGGGGGCAATCAGCCCCAGCATTTT,CARSQGGNQPQHF
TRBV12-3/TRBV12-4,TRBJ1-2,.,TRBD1,TGTGCCAGCACCCCCAGACAGGGCGTCCACGGCTACACCTTC,CASTPRQGVHGYTF
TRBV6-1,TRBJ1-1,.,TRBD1,TGTGCCACAAAACAGGGGTTGAACACTGAAGCTTTCTTT,CATKQGLNTEAFF
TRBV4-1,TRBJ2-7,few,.,TGCGCCAGCAGCCAAGAGATGGTGGGTTCCTACGAGCAGTACTTC,CASSQEMVGSYEQYF